This TCR beta chain is from a study of spatial heterogeneity in lung cancer. Time point indicated: sample taken at primary tumor resection. In this sample, this clonotype turned up many times. The antigen remains unidentified. Every TCR cDNA molecule bore its own unique molecular identifier. TCRdb itself ran the 5' RACE reads through MiXCR, one entry per CDR3 protein. The sample yields about 23,000 distinct CDR3 sequences, about 4.4% seen once. Study observations and caveats: Counts of expanded intratumoral alpha and beta TCRs tracked tumor mutation counts. Ubiquitous and regional expanded TCR counts mirrored ubiquitous and regional nonsynonymous mutation counts, respectively.

CDR3 length: 16 amino acids. Germline V gene lookup returns CDR1 SGHRS and CDR2 YFSETQ. J gave up 0 bases and V 0 bases, and 4 bases lay outside the gene matches. The origin of this receptor is a male donor with early-stage non-small cell lung cancer. The V call is TRBV5-1, the J call TRBJ2-3; TRBD1 matches 7 bases. The material was lung tumor tissue, obtained at surgery. As DNA, the CDR3 is TGCGCCAGCAGCTTGGGGACAGGATCTAGCACAGATACGCAGTATTTT. Protein: CASSLGTGSSTDTQYF.